The next 31 T cell receptor beta chains were all read from a single sample in a study of blood T cell repertoires in COVID-19. Produced via immunoSEQ multiplex PCR; TCRdb's table is partial and in-frame only. The sample includes under 450,000 clones, 89% of them seen just once. Sequencing input: peripheral blood. All receptors derive from a woman between 35 and 50 years old with COVID-19, enrolled during active disease.

The rearrangement links TRBV7-9 to TRBJ1-2; D is ambiguous. The CDR3 extends over 13 amino acids. Trimming left V 4 bases short and J 8 bases short, with 14 bases between. Germline CDR1 reads SEHNR; CDR2 reads FQNEAQ (reference sequence). Here the CDR3 reads CASSSQAAGGYTF. The DNA for the CDR3 is TGTGCCAGCAGCTCTCAAGCTGCGGGGGGCTACACCTTC.

J is TRBJ2-7 and V is TRBV7-9; unclear D gene. Germline V gene data show CDR1 as SEHNR and CDR2 as FQNEAQ (reference sequence). This CDR3 comprises 17 residues. V lost 5 bases, J lost 0 bases, and 20 bases lay in between. CDR3 DNA: TGTGCCAGCAGCCCCGAGGCCCCCCTAAGTAGCTCCTACGAGCAGTACTTC. Protein: CASSPEAPLSSSYEQYF.

The gene calls are TRBV15 and TRBJ2-3; D remains ambiguous. The CDR3 length is 14 residues. Per the germline V gene, CDR1 is LNHNV and CDR2 is YYDKDF (reference sequence). The V and J ends lost 0 bases and 6 bases respectively, with 10 bases between them. The CDR3 sequence is CATSRDRGDDTQYF. The CDR3 coding sequence is TGTGCCACCAGCAGAGATCGAGGTGACGATACGCAGTATTTT.

The DNA of the CDR3 is TGTGCCAGCAGTCTCAGATCGGGACAGGGGTACGAGCAGTACTTC. Translating it yields CASSLRSGQGYEQYF. This chain links TRBV6-2 or TRBV6-3 with TRBJ2-7; 10 nucleotides match TRBD1. Per germline, CDR1 MNHEY and CDR2 SVGEGT. Trimming took 5 bases from V and 4 from J; bases not matched to a gene: 8. This CDR3 has 15 amino acids.

This chain joins TRBV4-3 and TRBJ2-1, with TRBD2 matching 11 bases. V was clipped by 1 base and J by 4 bases; unmatched bases: 0. The CDR3 loop spans 15 amino acids. Germline CDR1 LGHNA, CDR2 YSLEER. The CDR3 sequence: CASSQASGGYNEQFF. As DNA, the CDR3 is TGCGCCAGCAGCCAAGCTAGCGGGGGGTACAATGAGCAGTTCTTC.

The V call is TRBV3-1 (or the pseudogene TRBV3-2), the J call TRBJ2-7; 9 positions match TRBD2. Trimming cost V 4 bases and J 1 base; bases outside gene matches: 14. This CDR3 is built from 18 residues. Germline V gene sequence: CDR1 LGHDT, CDR2 YNNKEL (reference sequence). CDR3 sequence: CASSPGPPQTSGSYEQYF. DNA of the CDR3: TGTGCCAGCAGCCCCGGCCCCCCTCAGACTAGCGGTTCCTACGAGCAGTACTTC.

This clone has a handful of counts. CDR3 DNA sequence: TGTGCCTGGAAACAGAGCAATCAGCCCCAGCATTTT. This sequence encodes CAWKQSNQPQHF. The chain recombines TRBV30 with TRBJ1-5; D call uncertain. The CDR3 extends over 12 amino acids. V was pared by 4 bases and J by 1 base, with 5 bases between. Germline CDR1 is GTSNPN and CDR2 is SVGIG (reference sequence).

The rearrangement joins TRBV28 to TRBJ2-1; possible D gene TRBD2, 6 bases. The CDR3 contains 15 residues. V lost 6 bases, J lost 2 bases, and 14 bases lay in between. Germline V lookup: CDR1 MDHEN, CDR2 SYDVKM. This CDR3 is CASRLLASPYNEQFF. CDR3 DNA: TGTGCCAGCAGACTTCTAGCGTCTCCCTACAATGAGCAGTTCTTC.

This chain connects TRBV28 to TRBJ2-7; 7 bases match TRBD1. Trimming at V came to 6 bases and at J to 3 bases, leaving 11 bases not matched to a gene. This CDR3 has 15 amino acids. The germline CDR1 and CDR2 sequences are MDHEN and SYDVKM. CDR3 region: CASSLDRFFIYEQYF. DNA of the CDR3: TGTGCCAGCAGCCTGGACAGGTTTTTTATCTACGAGCAGTACTTC.

The chain links TRBV28 to TRBJ1-6; 9 positions match TRBD1. V was clipped by 4 bases and J by 9 bases; unmatched bases: 10. CDR3 size: 16 residues. Germline assignment: CDR1 MDHEN and CDR2 SYDVKM. The CDR3, as DNA: TGTGCCAGCAGTTACTTACAGGGGGCGCGTTTTTCACCCCTCCACTTT. Protein: CASSYLQGARFSPLHF.

This clone turned up a few times. V is TRBV30 and J is TRBJ1-2; D call uncertain. Germline assignment: CDR1 GTSNPN and CDR2 SVGIG (reference sequence). Trimming took off 2 bases at V and 8 bases at J, with 9 bases between the two ends. This CDR3 has 11 amino acids. The CDR3 sequence is CAWSIGGGYTF. As DNA, the CDR3 is TGTGCCTGGAGTATCGGCGGGGGCTACACCTTC.

The rearrangement joins TRBV29-1 to TRBJ2-7; 10 bases line up with TRBD1. With 4 bases clipped from V and 7 bases from J, the junction kept 7 bases outside the gene matches. The germline V gene encodes CDR1 SQVTM and CDR2 ANQGSEA. The CDR3 covers 13 residues. DNA of the CDR3: TGCAGCGTTGCGACAGGGGGCCCGTGGGAGCAGTACTTC. Protein: CSVATGGPWEQYF.

The J gene is TRBJ2-3, the V gene TRBV3-1 (or the pseudogene TRBV3-2); TRBD2 matches 13 bases. CDR3 length: 16 amino acids. Per the germline V gene, CDR1 is LGHDT and CDR2 is YNNKEL (reference sequence). Trimming at V came to 3 bases and at J to 6 bases, leaving 6 bases not matched to a gene. CDR3 region: CASSHKTSGGWDTQYF. DNA of the CDR3: TGTGCCAGCAGCCACAAGACTAGCGGGGGGTGGGATACGCAGTATTTT.

V is TRBV7-9 and J is TRBJ2-5, with 7 bases identical to TRBD1. The germline CDR1 and CDR2 sequences are SEHNR and FQNEAQ (reference sequence). The CDR3 totals 18 residues. V lost 1 base and J lost 5; bases outside the gene matches: 16. The CDR3 region is CASSLDYRQSGGRETQYF. In DNA, the CDR3 is TGTGCCAGCAGCTTAGATTATAGGCAGTCAGGGGGTCGGGAGACCCAGTACTTC.

Note on this clone: This specimen includes other DNA sequences encoding the same CDR3. The rearrangement links TRBV6-2 or TRBV6-3 to TRBJ1-2, with D perhaps matching TRBD1 (6 bases). The germline V gene has CDR1 MNHEY and CDR2 SVGEGT. The CDR3 has 13 amino acids. V lost 5 bases, J lost 2 bases, and 9 bases lay in between. The CDR3 DNA reads as TGTGCCAGCAGTCCGACAGGAAACTATGGCTACACCTTC. It specifies CASSPTGNYGYTF.

V usage is TRBV4-3 and J usage is TRBJ2-2, with TRBD1 matching 7 bases. Germline V CDR1 and CDR2: LGHNA, YSLEER. The CDR3 has 16 residues. V dropped 1 base and J dropped 1; count of bases not matched to a gene: 3. This chain's CDR3 is CASSQANRGNTGELFF. Written as DNA, the CDR3 is TGCGCCAGCAGCCAAGCCAACAGGGGGAACACCGGGGAGCTGTTTTTT.

This clone was seen once. The genes are TRBV27 and TRBJ1-1; D uncertain. CDR3 length: 13 residues. V dropped 4 bases and J dropped 5 bases, with 11 bases sitting between them. Germline assignment: CDR1 MNHEY and CDR2 SMNVEV (reference sequence). CDR3 amino acids: CASSSMVGTEAFF. The CDR3 bases are TGTGCCAGCAGTTCTATGGTCGGGACTGAAGCTTTCTTT.

The rearrangement joins TRBV28 to TRBJ1-2; TRBD1 agrees at 9 bases. The V gene end was trimmed by 6 bases and the J gene end by 6 bases; junction bases not matched to a gene: 17. This CDR3 is 17 amino acids long. CDR1 and CDR2 from the germline V gene are MDHEN and SYDVKM. CDR3 protein: CASRPSGTGFSANGYTF. CDR3 in DNA: TGTGCCAGCAGACCATCCGGGACAGGGTTCAGCGCGAATGGCTACACCTTC.

This clone appeared once. This sequence joins TRBV5-1 and TRBJ2-7, with 8 bases lining up with TRBD2. This CDR3 has 14 residues. CDR1 and CDR2 (germline): SGHRS, YFSETQ. Unmatched junction bases numbered 6, after V lost 2 bases and J lost 5 bases. The CDR3 region has the DNA TGCGCCAGCAGCTTTGGCGCGGGAGGCCACGAGCAGTACTTC. This sequence encodes CASSFGAGGHEQYF.

This clone was observed a handful of times. The genes are TRBV3-1 (or the pseudogene TRBV3-2) and TRBJ2-7; tentative D call: TRBD2 (5 bases). The germline V gene encodes CDR1 LGHDT and CDR2 YNNKEL (reference sequence). The CDR3 consists of 14 residues. Trimming pared 1 base from V and 6 bases from J, leaving 13 bases between. CDR3 residues: CASSQGGIAGEQYF. For the CDR3, the DNA is TGTGCCAGCAGCCAAGGAGGGATTGCGGGCGAGCAGTACTTC.

This clone came up once. This chain joins TRBV6-5 and TRBJ1-2; the match to TRBD1 covers 8 bases. This CDR3 is built from 14 residues. The germline V gene has CDR1 MNHEY and CDR2 SVGAGI. V shed 10 bases, J shed 1 base, and the junction held 8 bases outside the gene matches. CDR3 loop: CATRTGPINYGYTF. In nucleotides, the CDR3 is TGTGCCACCCGGACAGGGCCTATTAACTATGGCTACACCTTC.

The chain is built from TRBV7-9 and TRBJ1-6; unclear D gene. Germline assignment: CDR1 SEHNR and CDR2 FQNEAQ (reference sequence). V lost 3 bases, J lost 10 bases, and 13 bases lay in between. The CDR3 is 14 residues long. CDR3 region: CASSFKDIYSPLHF. CDR3 nucleotides: TGTGCCAGCAGCTTTAAAGACATCTACTCACCCCTCCACTTT.

V gene TRBV28 combines with J gene TRBJ2-5, with TRBD1 matching over 8 bases. Germline trimming cut 3 bases from V and 5 bases from J; bases unmatched to any gene: 5. Germline CDR1 reads MDHEN; CDR2 reads SYDVKM. The CDR3 contains 14 residues. The CDR3: CASSFPGGLETQYF. In nucleotides, the CDR3 is TGTGCCAGCAGTTTTCCAGGGGGCTTGGAGACCCAGTACTTC.

The chain recombines TRBV4-2 with TRBJ1-6, with D maybe TRBD1 (6 bases). The CDR3 loop spans 14 amino acids. The ends were cut back, 1 base at V and 10 bases at J, with 11 bases in the middle. Germline values: CDR1 LGHNA, CDR2 YNFKEQ. The CDR3 DNA reads as TGTGCCAGCAGCCAAGCAGGGGCCGACTCACCCCTCCACTTT. Its protein is CASSQAGADSPLHF.

This clone was picked up one time. V and J are TRBV7-2 and TRBJ1-6, with D possibly TRBD1 on 6 matching bases. Germline CDR1 SGHTA, CDR2 FQGNSA. The V end lost 1 base, the J end lost 3 bases, and 7 bases lay between the germline ends. The CDR3 is 15 amino acids. CDR3 bases: TGTGCCAGCAGCTTAGGGGACATCTATAATTCACCCCTCCACTTT. Residues: CASSLGDIYNSPLHF.

This chain uses TRBV29-1 with TRBJ1-2; the D is unclear. The CDR3 has 12 amino acids. Trimming left V 0 bases short and J 2 bases short, with 4 bases between. From germline, CDR1 is SQVTM and CDR2 ANQGSEA. Written as DNA, the CDR3 is TGCAGCGTTGAAGACTTCAACTATGGCTACACCTTC. Encoded protein: CSVEDFNYGYTF.

This sequence joins TRBV3-1 (or the pseudogene TRBV3-2) and TRBJ1-1; maybe TRBD1 (6 bases). CDR1 is LGHDT, CDR2 YNNKEL, per germline (reference sequence). Trimming pared 1 base from V and 11 bases from J, leaving 23 bases between. This CDR3 has 16 amino acids. The CDR3 sequence is CASSQVWGRTALLAFF. For the CDR3, the DNA is TGTGCCAGCAGCCAAGTATGGGGACGGACAGCACTCCTGGCTTTCTTT.

The chain is built from TRBV7-3 and TRBJ2-1; 15 nucleotides line up with TRBD2. Germline V CDR1 and CDR2: SGHTA, FQGTGA. CDR3 length: 16 amino acids. V gave up 4 bases and J gave up 9 bases; unmatched junction bases: 7. The CDR3: CASSSPPGLAGGEQFF. The CDR3 nucleotides are TGTGCCAGCAGCTCCCCCCCGGGACTAGCGGGAGGTGAGCAGTTCTTC. The full variable domain, in which reference TRBV7-3 and TRBJ2-1 provide the parts outside the CDR3, is GAGVSQTPSNKVTEKGKYVELRCDPISGHTALYWYRQSLGQGPEFLIYFQGTGAADDSGLPNDRFFAVRPEGSVSTLKIQRTERGDSAVYLCASSSPPGLAGGEQFFGPGTRLTVL.

The chain combines TRBV6-5 with TRBJ2-7; TRBD2 might be the D (6 bases). The germline V gene has CDR1 MNHEY and CDR2 SVGAGI. This CDR3 is built from 14 residues. Trimming left V 6 bases short and J 7 bases short, with 19 bases between. The DNA for the CDR3 is TGTGCCAGCAGCCTCGGGGACGGGAGAGGAGAGCAGTACTTC. This sequence encodes CASSLGDGRGEQYF.

The V gene is TRBV9, the J gene TRBJ1-3, with 11 bases identical to TRBD1. This CDR3 region has 17 residues. J lost 4 bases, V lost 0 bases, and 6 bases had no gene match. Germline V gene lookup returns CDR1 SGDLS and CDR2 YYNGEE. CDR3 protein: CASSVVGQGASGNTIYF. The CDR3 region has the DNA TGTGCCAGCAGCGTAGTCGGACAGGGGGCTTCGGGAAACACCATATATTTT.

The chain is built from TRBV27 and TRBJ1-2; 9 bases are shared with TRBD1. With 3 bases clipped from V and 5 bases from J, the junction kept 7 bases outside the gene matches. The CDR3 runs to 15 residues. Looked up from germline, CDR1 is MNHEY and CDR2 is SMNVEV (reference sequence). CDR3 sequence (DNA): TGTGCCAGCAGTTTTTACAGGGGGCTTGTTTATGGCTACACCTTC. It encodes CASSFYRGLVYGYTF.